The 25 T cell receptor beta chains in this list originate from one sample, sequenced in a study of OX40 agonist ivuxolimab in advanced cancers. Profiled with immunoSEQ multiplex PCR; TCRdb holds only in-frame clones, not every one. The repertoire holds 75,000 to 100,000 clones, with over 75% as singletons. The input for sequencing was CD4+ or CD8+ T cells sorted from blood, taken in a trial of the OX40 agonist ivuxolimab. These TCRs come from an adult with an advanced solid tumor such as melanoma, head and neck, liver or kidney cancer.

The genes are TRBV4-3 and TRBJ2-6; TRBD2 aligns across 7 bases. From germline, CDR1 is LGHNA and CDR2 YSLEER. The CDR3 covers 19 residues. J gave up 1 base and V 4 bases, and 13 bases lay outside the gene matches. CDR3 amino acids: CASSRDLWSGASGANVLTF. The CDR3 DNA reads as TGCGCCAGCAGCCGGGACCTCTGGAGCGGGGCGTCTGGGGCCAACGTCCTGACTTTC.

In this sample, this clone turned up once. This chain uses TRBV10-2 with TRBJ1-5; TRBD1 is a possible D gene (6 bases). Germline V gene lookup returns CDR1 WSHSY and CDR2 SAAADI. Trimming took 8 bases from V and 3 from J, leaving 11 bases between them. This CDR3 contains 13 residues. CDR3 protein: CASQRQDNQPQHF. CDR3 nucleotides: TGCGCCAGCCAACGACAGGACAATCAGCCCCAGCATTTT.

The CDR3 reads CATRQGNYGYTF. For the CDR3, the DNA is TGTGCCACTAGACAGGGGAACTATGGCTACACCTTC. The chain carries TRBV28 and TRBJ1-2; 8 bases are shared with TRBD1. V lost 10 bases, J lost 2 bases, and 3 bases stayed unmatched. Germline V gives CDR1 MDHEN, CDR2 SYDVKM. The CDR3 totals 12 residues.

This clone was counted only a few times. This chain connects TRBV4-2 to TRBJ2-1; the D gene is possibly TRBD2 (5 bases). The CDR3 contains 17 residues. Between the trimmed V and J ends, which lost 4 bases and 6 bases, there was a span of 22 bases. Germline loops: CDR1 LGHNA, CDR2 YNFKEQ. CDR3: CASSPSRALLSINEQFF. The CDR3 DNA reads as TGTGCCAGCAGCCCTTCGAGGGCCCTCCTTTCTATCAATGAGCAGTTCTTC.

The chain carries TRBV30 and TRBJ1-4, with 8 bases that match TRBD1. V trimming: 5 bases; J trimming: 7 bases; junction bases outside the gene matches: 6. The germline gives CDR1 GTSNPN, CDR2 SVGIG (reference sequence). CDR3 length: 13 residues. CDR3 region: CAWSGGIGEKLFF. The CDR3 nucleotides are TGTGCCTGGTCAGGGGGCATAGGTGAAAAACTGTTTTTT. The full variable domain, in which reference TRBV30 and TRBJ1-4 provide the parts outside the CDR3, is SQTIHQWPATLVQPVGSPLSLECTVEGTSNPNLYWYRQAAGRGLQLLFYSVGIGQISSEVPQNLSASRPQDRQFILSSKKLLLSDSGFYLCAWSGGIGEKLFFGSGTQLSVL.

The V and J genes are TRBV7-8 and TRBJ2-7; perhaps D is TRBD1 or TRBD2 (5 bases each). The germline V gene encodes CDR1 SGHVS and CDR2 FQNEAQ. Deletions cut 1 base from V and 4 bases from J, with 17 bases between. There are 16 residues in the CDR3. The CDR3 is CASSLDSRDPNYEQYF. The CDR3 DNA reads as TGTGCCAGCAGCTTAGATTCCCGGGACCCTAATTACGAGCAGTACTTC. The full variable domain, rest sourced from reference TRBV7-8 and TRBJ2-7, is GAGVSQSPRYKVAKRGQDVALRCDPISGHVSLFWYQQALGQGPEFLTYFQNEAQLDKSGLPSDRFFAERPEGSVSTLKIQRTQQEDSAVYLCASSLDSRDPNYEQYFGPGTRLTVT.

The chain recombines TRBV4-1 with TRBJ2-4, with 7 bases fitting TRBD2. Germline CDR1 MGHRA, CDR2 YSYEKL. This CDR3 is 18 amino acids long. Losses at the gene ends were 1 base for V and 1 base for J; bases not matched to a gene: 10. The CDR3 DNA follows: TGCGCCAGCAGCCAAGTATTCGGGAGGAGGGAGGCCAAAAACATTCAGTACTTC. It yields the protein CASSQVFGRREAKNIQYF.

The chain is built from TRBV18 and TRBJ2-1; D is possibly TRBD2 (6 bases). Germline CDR1 KGHSH, CDR2 LQKENI. Between the trimmed V and J ends, which lost 1 base and 9 bases, there was a span of 16 bases. The CDR3 covers 15 residues. The CDR3 sequence: CASSPRLAKETEQFF. CDR3 DNA sequence: TGTGCCAGCTCACCACGGCTAGCGAAAGAAACTGAGCAGTTCTTC. The full variable domain, rest sourced from reference TRBV18 and TRBJ2-1, is NAGVMQNPRHLVRRRGQEARLRCSPMKGHSHVYWYRQLPEEGLKFMVYLQKENIIDESGMPKERFSAEFPKEGPSILRIQQVVRGDSAAYFCASSPRLAKETEQFFGPGTRLTVL.

Here the CDR3 reads CASSSGNGILYTF. DNA of the CDR3: TGTGCCAGCAGCTCTGGAAACGGGATCCTCTACACCTTC. The chain is built from TRBV7-8 and TRBJ1-2, with D unclear. Per germline, CDR1 SGHVS and CDR2 FQNEAQ. The CDR3 length is 13 residues. V lost 4 bases to trimming and J lost 10 bases, with 16 bases between them.

The genes are TRBV5-1 and TRBJ1-4, with TRBD1 identical over 7 bases. CDR1 SGHRS and CDR2 YFSETQ come from the germline V gene. J was trimmed by 5 bases and V by 0 bases; bases with no gene match: 4. This CDR3 is built from 15 residues. The CDR3 region has the DNA TGCGCCAGCAGCTTGGCGGGACAGTTGAATGAAAAACTGTTTTTT. As protein: CASSLAGQLNEKLFF.

V and J are TRBV7-6 and TRBJ2-5; TRBD1 is a possible D gene (6 bases). The CDR3 totals 14 residues. Germline V gives CDR1 SGHVS, CDR2 FNYEAQ. V was cut by 1 base and J by 4 bases, with 10 bases left in between. The CDR3 here is CASSLDTGLETQYF. The CDR3 coding sequence is TGTGCCAGCAGCTTAGACACAGGGCTAGAGACCCAGTACTTC.

The V gene is TRBV29-1, the J gene TRBJ1-1; perhaps TRBD1 as D (5 bases). V dropped 3 bases and J dropped 3 bases, with 8 bases sitting between them. The CDR3 has 12 residues. Germline V gives CDR1 SQVTM, CDR2 ANQGSEA. CDR3 nucleotides: TGCAGCGTTGATGAGGGGTACACTGAAGCTTTCTTT. Its translation is CSVDEGYTEAFF. The whole variable domain, remainder taken from reference TRBV29-1 and TRBJ1-1, is SAVISQKPSRDICQRGTSLTIQCQVDSQVTMMFWYRQQPGQSLTLIATANQGSEATYESGFVIDKFPISRPNLTFSTLTVSNMSPEDSSIYLCSVDEGYTEAFFGQGTRLTVV.

The chain has TRBV5-6 and TRBJ2-1; D is ambiguous. V was shortened by 5 bases and J by 0 bases, with 6 bases between the two germline ends. Looked up from germline, CDR1 is SGHDT and CDR2 is YYEEEE. The CDR3 is made up of 13 amino acids. The CDR3 DNA reads TGTGCCAGCAGGCAGACCTCCTACAATGAGCAGTTCTTC. Protein product: CASRQTSYNEQFF. Based on the CDR3 plus reference TRBV5-6 and TRBJ2-1, the full variable domain is DAGVTQSPTHLIKTRGQQVTLRCSPKSGHDTVSWYQQALGQGPQFIFQYYEEEERQRGNFPDRFSGHQFPNYSSELNVNALLLGDSALYLCASRQTSYNEQFFGPGTRLTVL.

The chain joins TRBV28 to TRBJ2-2; D gene uncertain. The germline V gene encodes CDR1 MDHEN and CDR2 SYDVKM. V shed 6 bases and J shed 3 bases, with 8 bases lying between them. The CDR3 covers 13 residues. CDR3 in DNA: TGTGCCAGCAGCCGACCCCACACCGGGGAGCTGTTTTTT. This translates into CASSRPHTGELFF.

V and J are TRBV11-1 and TRBJ1-2; D is possibly TRBD1 (5 bases). This CDR3 region has 14 residues. Between the trimmed V and J ends, which lost 2 bases and 7 bases, there was a span of 14 bases. Germline CDR1 SGHAT, CDR2 FQDESV (reference sequence). The CDR3: CASSLYQGSGGYTF. CDR3 in DNA: TGTGCCAGCAGCTTATATCAGGGTTCCGGTGGCTACACCTTC.

This clone was observed once. This chain links TRBV28 with TRBJ1-5, with a possible D match to TRBD1 (6 bases). The CDR3 sequence is 13 residues long. V was cut by 2 bases and J by 9 bases, with 11 bases left in between. CDR1 and CDR2 (germline): MDHEN, SYDVKM. CDR3 protein: CASSLPDRRPQHF. In DNA form, the CDR3 reads TGTGCCAGCAGTTTACCCGACAGGAGGCCCCAGCATTTT.

The chain uses TRBV5-6 and TRBJ2-7; D gene ambiguous. Trimming removed 3 bases at V and 5 bases at J, with 6 bases between. The V gene's germline CDR1 is SGHDT and CDR2 YYEEEE. This CDR3 contains 11 residues. CDR3 DNA: TGTGCCAGCAGCTATTTACACGAGCAGTACTTC. It yields the protein CASSYLHEQYF. The full variable domain, its missing parts supplied by reference TRBV5-6 and TRBJ2-7, is DAGVTQSPTHLIKTRGQQVTLRCSPKSGHDTVSWYQQALGQGPQFIFQYYEEEERQRGNFPDRFSGHQFPNYSSELNVNALLLGDSALYLCASSYLHEQYFGPGTRLTVT.

The chain has TRBV5-1 and TRBJ2-7; TRBD1 agrees at 7 bases. Germline V gene sequence: CDR1 SGHRS, CDR2 YFSETQ. The trim removed 1 base at V and 2 bases at J, leaving 9 bases unmatched. This CDR3 has 16 residues. DNA for the CDR3: TGCGCCAGCAGCTTGAACGGACAGGACGACGCCTACGAGCAGTACTTC. The encoded protein is CASSLNGQDDAYEQYF.

The sample holds one count of this clone. J is TRBJ2-3 and V is TRBV6-1; TRBD1 might be the D (6 bases). The CDR3 covers 14 residues. V dropped 2 bases and J dropped 0 bases, with 6 bases sitting between them. The germline gives CDR1 MNHNS, CDR2 SASEGT. CDR3 protein: CASSERGSTDTQYF. In nucleotides, the CDR3 is TGTGCCAGCAGTGAAAGGGGGAGCACAGATACGCAGTATTTT.

The chain is built from TRBV20-1 and TRBJ1-2; 7 bases are a match to TRBD1. Per the germline V gene, CDR1 is DFQATT and CDR2 is SNEGSKA (reference sequence). V was clipped by 8 bases and J by 7 bases; unmatched bases: 7. The length of the CDR3 is 11 residues. The CDR3 DNA reads TGCAGTTCCGACAGGGACGGTGGCTACACCTTC. Its translation: CSSDRDGGYTF.

The V call is TRBV14, the J call TRBJ2-7, with a possible D match to TRBD1 (5 bases). V dropped 2 bases and J dropped 7 bases, with 12 bases sitting between them. This CDR3 spans 13 amino acids. Germline CDR1 is SGHDN and CDR2 is FVKESK. The CDR3 loop is CASSQTGVSEQYF. The CDR3 bases are TGTGCCAGCAGCCAAACAGGCGTTTCGGAGCAGTACTTC.

This clone was seen a single time. V and J are TRBV28 and TRBJ2-1, with 9 bases lining up with TRBD1. With V trimmed by 2 bases and J by 4 bases, 6 bases remained unmatched. The CDR3 extends over 16 amino acids. Germline lookup yields CDR1 MDHEN and CDR2 SYDVKM. CDR3 loop: CASSLRQGVGYNEQFF. DNA for the CDR3: TGTGCCAGCAGTTTAAGACAGGGGGTCGGGTACAATGAGCAGTTCTTC.

This sequence joins TRBV5-1 and TRBJ2-5, with D hard to call. The CDR3 has 14 residues. The germline gives CDR1 SGHRS, CDR2 YFSETQ. The V end lost 0 bases, the J end lost 2 bases, and 8 bases lay between the germline ends. The CDR3 nucleotides read TGCGCCAGCAGCTTGGCGGGCAGGCAAGAGACCCAGTACTTC. Translated, it gives CASSLAGRQETQYF.

This chain links TRBV19 with TRBJ2-3, with D perhaps TRBD1 (5 bases). Per germline, CDR1 LNHDA and CDR2 SQIVND (reference sequence). The CDR3 spans 15 residues. Trimming cost V 6 bases and J 0 bases, with 13 bases left between them. The chain's CDR3 is CASSPGHPSTDTQYF. The CDR3 DNA reads TGTGCCAGTAGCCCAGGACATCCTAGCACAGATACGCAGTATTTT.

The chain carries TRBV5-1 and TRBJ2-3; D remains ambiguous. Looked up from germline, CDR1 is SGHRS and CDR2 is YFSETQ. CDR3 length: 14 residues. V was trimmed by 7 bases and J by 7 bases, leaving 19 bases between them. The CDR3 reads CASYDPSSVNTQYF. CDR3 nucleotide sequence: TGCGCCAGCTATGACCCCTCCTCTGTTAATACGCAGTATTTT.